The 15 T cell receptor beta chains given below trace back to one sample, sequenced in a study of cytomegalovirus exposure and HLA in healthy donors. TCRdb's table, derived via immunoSEQ multiplex PCR, lists solely in-frame clones and lacks some. The sample has some 88,000 clones; about 96% are singletons. Sequenced: PBMCs. The receptors stem from a man aged 18 to 30 in good health and CMV-seronegative.

This chain uses TRBV4-1 with TRBJ2-7; 8 nucleotides match TRBD2. Germline-derived CDR1 and CDR2 are MGHRA and YSYEKL. V lost 3 bases to trimming and J lost 3 bases; unmatched junction nucleotides: 7. The CDR3 has 15 amino acids. The CDR3 is CASSHATSGLYEQYV. CDR3 nucleotides: TGCGCCAGCAGCCACGCCACTAGCGGCCTCTACGAGCAGTACGTC.

V is TRBV2 and J is TRBJ1-2; no clear D gene. Trimming took 4 bases from V and 5 from J, leaving 11 bases between them. The length of the CDR3 is 13 residues. Germline loops: CDR1 SNHLY, CDR2 FYNNEI. The DNA of the CDR3 is TGTGCCAGCAGTGGACAATTAGGATATGGCTACACCTTC. Its translation: CASSGQLGYGYTF.

This clone occurred once. The rearrangement uses TRBV7-3 and TRBJ2-6, with 8 bases aligning to TRBD1. Germline V gives CDR1 SGHTA, CDR2 FQGTGA. V lost 5 bases and J lost 1; bases outside the gene matches: 13. The CDR3 is 19 amino acids. CDR3 sequence: CASSPHQAGGASGANVLTF. The CDR3 DNA sequence: TGTGCCAGCAGCCCCCATCAGGCAGGGGGCGCTTCTGGGGCCAACGTCCTGACTTTC.

The chain is built from TRBV25-1 and TRBJ2-1; 9 positions agree with TRBD2. V was clipped by 5 bases and J by 8 bases; unmatched bases: 7. The V gene's germline CDR1 is MGHDK and CDR2 SYGVNS. The CDR3 runs to 14 residues. CDR3 nucleotides: TGTGCCAGCAGTTTAGCGGGAGCATCCCATGAGCAGTTCTTC. It translates to CASSLAGASHEQFF.

The rearrangement links TRBV2 to TRBJ1-3; tentatively, D is TRBD1 (6 bases). From germline, CDR1 is SNHLY and CDR2 FYNNEI. CDR3 length equals 17 residues. The V end was cut by 3 bases, the J end by 1 base, with 16 bases between. The CDR3 spells CASSDWTAPKSGNTIYF. The CDR3 bases are TGTGCCAGCAGTGATTGGACAGCACCTAAATCTGGAAACACCATATATTTT.

This clone has only one observation. V and J are TRBV9 and TRBJ1-3; tentatively, D is TRBD1 (5 bases). The germline CDR1 and CDR2 sequences are SGDLS and YYNGEE. The CDR3 loop spans 12 amino acids. Trimming stripped 6 bases from V and 3 bases from J, with 7 bases between. The CDR3 sequence: CASTGLGNTIYF. The CDR3 nucleotides are TGTGCCAGCACAGGGCTTGGAAACACCATATATTTT.

The chain employs TRBV10-1 and TRBJ2-7; possible D gene TRBD1, 6 bases. V lost 2 bases to trimming and J lost 5 bases, with 10 bases between them. This CDR3 comprises 13 residues. Germline assignment: CDR1 WNHNN and CDR2 SYGVQD (reference sequence). Written as DNA, the CDR3 is TGCGCCAGCAGTGAGAGGGGACACCACGAGCAGTACGTC. This encodes CASSERGHHEQYV.

V is TRBV7-6 and J is TRBJ2-2, with TRBD2 matching over 10 bases. Germline V gene data show CDR1 as SGHVS and CDR2 as FNYEAQ. The CDR3 totals 18 residues. Germline trimming cut 1 base from V and 2 bases from J; bases unmatched to any gene: 7. DNA for the CDR3: TGTGCCAGCAGCTTAGGGAGATTAGCGGGAGGCAACACCGGGGAGCTGTTTTTT. This gives the protein CASSLGRLAGGNTGELFF.

This clone appeared a single time. The J gene is TRBJ1-2, the V gene TRBV14; 8 nucleotides align to TRBD1. The germline gives CDR1 SGHDN, CDR2 FVKESK. Trimming cost V 4 bases and J 2 bases; bases outside gene matches: 6. This CDR3 spans 15 amino acids. The chain's CDR3 is CASSLGTGGNYGYTF. The CDR3 DNA follows: TGTGCCAGCAGCCTTGGAACAGGGGGGAACTATGGCTACACCTTC.

The rearrangement links TRBV10-2 to TRBJ2-1, with 12 bases matching TRBD2. V dropped 6 bases and J dropped 3; count of bases not matched to a gene: 3. This CDR3 has 15 residues. Germline CDR1 and CDR2: WSHSY and SAAADI. The CDR3, as DNA: TGCGCCAGCAGCTGGACTAGCGGGAACTACAATGAGCAGTTCTTC. Residues: CASSWTSGNYNEQFF.

V and J are TRBV6-5 and TRBJ2-7; TRBD1 aligns across 7 bases. V lost 7 bases to trimming and J lost 0 bases; unmatched junction nucleotides: 9. The CDR3 runs 15 residues. The germline V gene has CDR1 MNHEY and CDR2 SVGAGI. This CDR3 is CASNAGTESSYEQYF. The CDR3 bases are TGTGCCAGCAATGCCGGGACAGAGAGCTCCTACGAGCAGTACTTC.

The chain is built from TRBV11-2 and TRBJ2-7; 14 bases map to TRBD2. CDR1 is SGHAT, CDR2 FQNNGV, per germline. CDR3 size: 16 residues. Losses at the gene ends were 5 bases for V and 4 bases for J; bases not matched to a gene: 7. The CDR3: CASSLTSGRAGYEQYF. DNA for the CDR3: TGTGCCAGCAGCCTGACTAGCGGGAGGGCGGGATACGAGCAGTACTTC.

The J gene is TRBJ2-3, the V gene TRBV2; D perhaps matches TRBD1 (5 bases). The CDR3 is made up of 16 amino acids. Deletions cut 1 base from V and 0 bases from J, with 11 bases between. Per germline, CDR1 SNHLY and CDR2 FYNNEI. The DNA of the CDR3 is TGTGCCAGCAGTGAAGGGACACATTATAGCACAGATACGCAGTATTTT. This translates into CASSEGTHYSTDTQYF.

V and J are TRBV6-1 and TRBJ2-5, with 8 bases lining up with TRBD1. V shed 6 bases, J shed 3 bases, and the junction held 9 bases outside the gene matches. CDR3 length: 15 amino acids. Germline V gene lookup returns CDR1 MNHNS and CDR2 SASEGT. In DNA form, the CDR3 reads TGTGCCAGCAGCCGATTCTCGGACAGGGAAGAGACCCAGTACTTC. This encodes CASSRFSDREETQYF.

Concerning this clone: The germline gene is not matched at one end of the junction; a read error may be the cause. The rearrangement links TRBV29-1 to TRBJ2-1; no clear D. Germline assignment: CDR1 SQVTM and CDR2 ANQGSEA. The CDR3 consists of 11 residues. CDR3 loop: CSAEGGQKQFF. The CDR3 nucleotides are TGCAGCGCTGAAGGCGGCCAGAAGCAGTTCTTC.